Listed here are 11 T cell receptor beta chains from one sample, sequenced in a study of spatial heterogeneity in lung cancer. Via MiXCR, TCRdb re-called the 5' RACE reads, giving one row per CDR3 protein. The profile shows fewer than 20,000 distinct CDR3 sequences, around 6.9% of them singletons. Time point in this sample: sample taken at primary tumor resection. Study results and caveats: Tumor mutation count correlated with how many alpha and beta TCRs expanded intratumorally.

For these receptors, no antigen is known. The sequencing used lung tumor tissue, collected at surgery. All receptors derive from a male donor with early-stage non-small cell lung cancer.

V is TRBV19 and J is TRBJ1-2; 8 bases line up with TRBD1. The V and J ends lost 5 bases and 8 bases, in that order; junction bases with no gene match: 4. This CDR3 is 12 amino acids long. Germline CDR1 LNHDA, CDR2 SQIVND (reference sequence). CDR3 DNA: TGTGCCAGTAGTCCGCAGGGGGCAGGCTACACCTTC. Amino acid sequence: CASSPQGAGYTF.

As DNA, the CDR3 is TGTGCCACCCGTCGGGATGGAGATACGCAGTATTTT. Amino acid sequence: CATRRDGDTQYF. The chain joins TRBV6-2 or TRBV6-3 to TRBJ2-3; maybe TRBD2 (5 bases). The length of the CDR3 is 12 residues. CDR1 MNHEY and CDR2 SVGEGT come from the germline V gene. V was trimmed by 10 bases and J by 5 bases, leaving 13 bases between them.

Regarding this clonotype: Just one base apart from a much larger clone, this may be a read error. The limits of the CDR3 on the DNA are not certain, so only TCRdb's listed CDR3 is given. The CDR3 loop is CASSLALLVGGGSPIHF. The chain is built from TRBV12-3 or TRBV12-4 and TRBJ1-6; whether TRBD1, the table's D call, matches the DNA was not checked. The CDR3 is 17 amino acids long, termini counted.

This clonotype has a count of ten or more. The gene calls are TRBV5-4 and TRBJ2-1, with 9 bases aligning to TRBD1. The CDR3 consists of 19 residues. CDR1 SGHNT and CDR2 YYREEE come from the germline V gene (reference sequence). J was trimmed by 4 bases and V by 0 bases; bases with no gene match: 14. The CDR3 reads CASSLAFTGGAIEYNEQFF. CDR3 nucleotide sequence: TGTGCCAGCAGCTTGGCCTTTACAGGGGGCGCGATTGAATACAATGAGCAGTTCTTC.

This clonotype was seen a handful of times. As DNA, the CDR3 is TGTGCCAGCAGTGGGACAGGGTACTCTGGGGCCAACGTCCTGACTTTC. It translates to CASSGTGYSGANVLTF. The chain combines TRBV28 with TRBJ2-6; 9 nucleotides line up with TRBD1. The CDR3 runs 16 residues. Germline CDR1 and CDR2: MDHEN and SYDVKM. The junction had 2 bases not matched to a gene; V was cut back by 5 bases and J by 0 bases.

This clonotype has more than one count but fewer than ten. This chain joins TRBV7-2 and TRBJ1-6, with D tentatively TRBD1 (6 bases). V dropped 5 bases and J dropped 8 bases, with 13 bases sitting between them. The CDR3 has 14 amino acids. Germline lookup yields CDR1 SGHTA and CDR2 FQGNSA. The CDR3 sequence is CASSIQGFDSPLHF. Written as DNA, the CDR3 is TGTGCCAGCAGCATACAGGGTTTTGATTCACCCCTCCACTTT.

This clonotype was seen many times. The CDR3 bases are TGTGCCATCAGTGACCGCCTTGAAAAACTGTTTTTT. Residues: CAISDRLEKLFF. This chain uses TRBV10-3 with TRBJ1-4; D gene ambiguous. CDR1 is ENHRY, CDR2 SYGVKD, per germline. The CDR3 runs 12 residues. V shed 3 bases and J shed 7 bases, with 6 bases lying between them.

The gene calls are TRBV27 and TRBJ2-3; TRBD2 matches 7 bases. V dropped 0 bases and J dropped 4; count of bases not matched to a gene: 4. CDR1 and CDR2 (germline): MNHEY, SMNVEV (reference sequence). The CDR3 is made up of 15 amino acids. CDR3 DNA sequence: TGTGCCAGCAGTTTATCCCAAGCGGGACCAGATACGCAGTATTTT. Translated: CASSLSQAGPDTQYF.

This clonotype appeared many times. The genes are TRBV6-1 and TRBJ1-6; a weak D match, TRBD1 (5 bases). The CDR3 covers 16 residues. Trimming removed 6 bases at V and 7 bases at J, with 19 bases between. From germline, CDR1 is MNHNS and CDR2 SASEGT. DNA of the CDR3: TGTGCCAGCAGACCTGACAGAACAGGCGGAAATTCACCCCTCCACTTT. Protein sequence: CASRPDRTGGNSPLHF.

This clonotype came up many times. The CDR3: CASSSGQGTNEKLFF. The CDR3 coding sequence is TGTGCCAGCAGCTCTGGACAGGGGACTAATGAAAAACTGTTTTTT. This chain connects TRBV7-9 to TRBJ1-4; TRBD1 aligns across 9 bases. V gave up 4 bases and J gave up 2 bases; unmatched junction bases: 2. CDR1 is SEHNR and CDR2 is FQNEAQ in the germline V gene (reference sequence). The CDR3 totals 15 residues.

This clonotype was seen only a few times. The gene calls are TRBV5-1 and TRBJ1-6, with D possibly TRBD1 on 6 matching bases. Between the trimmed V and J ends, which lost 0 bases and 10 bases, there was a span of 11 bases. Germline loops: CDR1 SGHRS, CDR2 YFSETQ. The CDR3 is 14 residues long. In DNA, the CDR3 is TGCGCCAGCAGCTTGGACAGGGAGGACTCACCCCTCCACTTT. Its protein is CASSLDREDSPLHF.